This TCR beta chain was profiled in a study of blood T cell repertoires in COVID-19. At the level of the study: Both acute and convalescent COVID-19 samples were obtained from the United States, Italy and Spain.

With V trimmed by 1 base and J by 3 bases, 3 bases remained unmatched. Germline loops: CDR1 SGHKS, CDR2 YYEKEE (reference sequence). The CDR3 is made up of 14 amino acids. In the original workflow: From reference gene primer amplification, estimates of nucleated cell counts were derived. The repertoire was sequenced with immunoSEQ multiplex PCR; TCRdb's copy has only in-frame clones and lacks some. V and J calls and clone size follow that table, whereas D and trimming were derived from the DNA. The sample consists of 300,000 to 350,000 clones, about 87% of them appearing once. The rearrangement uses TRBV5-5 and TRBJ1-2, with TRBD1 matching 7 bases. The source of this sequence is a man aged 25-40 years with COVID-19, enrolled during active disease. The material sequenced was peripheral blood. The CDR3 sequence: CASSLWDSDYGYTF. CDR3 bases: TGTGCCAGCAGCTTGTGGGACAGTGACTATGGCTACACCTTC.